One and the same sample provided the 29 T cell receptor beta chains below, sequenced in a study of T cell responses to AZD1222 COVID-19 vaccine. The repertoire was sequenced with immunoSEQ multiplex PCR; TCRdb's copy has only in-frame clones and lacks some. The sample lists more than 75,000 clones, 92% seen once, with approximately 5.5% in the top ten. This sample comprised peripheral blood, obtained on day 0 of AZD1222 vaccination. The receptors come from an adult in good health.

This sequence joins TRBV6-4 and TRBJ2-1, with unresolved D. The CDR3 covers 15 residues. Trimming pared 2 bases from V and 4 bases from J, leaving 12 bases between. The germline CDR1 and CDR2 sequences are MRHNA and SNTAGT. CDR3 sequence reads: CASSDDGGGYNEQFF. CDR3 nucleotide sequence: TGTGCCAGCAGTGACGACGGTGGCGGATACAATGAGCAGTTCTTC.

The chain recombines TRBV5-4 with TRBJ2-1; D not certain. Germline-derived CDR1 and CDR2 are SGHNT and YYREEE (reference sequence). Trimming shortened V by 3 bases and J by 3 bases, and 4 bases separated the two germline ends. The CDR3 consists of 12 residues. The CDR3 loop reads CASSYNYNEQFF. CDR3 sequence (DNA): TGTGCCAGCAGCTACAACTACAATGAGCAGTTCTTC.

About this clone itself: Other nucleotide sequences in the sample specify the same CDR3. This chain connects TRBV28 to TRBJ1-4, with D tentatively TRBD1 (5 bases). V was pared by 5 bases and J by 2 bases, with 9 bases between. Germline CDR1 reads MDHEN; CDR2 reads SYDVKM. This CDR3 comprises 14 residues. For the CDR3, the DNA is TGTGCCAGCAGTCCGGGACCGACTAATGAAAAACTGTTTTTT. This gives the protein CASSPGPTNEKLFF.

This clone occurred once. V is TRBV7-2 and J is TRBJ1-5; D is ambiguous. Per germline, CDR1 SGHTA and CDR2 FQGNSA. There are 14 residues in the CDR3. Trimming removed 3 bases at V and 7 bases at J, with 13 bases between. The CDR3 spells CASSFGLGPQPQHF. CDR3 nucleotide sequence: TGTGCCAGCAGCTTCGGACTCGGCCCCCAGCCCCAGCATTTT.

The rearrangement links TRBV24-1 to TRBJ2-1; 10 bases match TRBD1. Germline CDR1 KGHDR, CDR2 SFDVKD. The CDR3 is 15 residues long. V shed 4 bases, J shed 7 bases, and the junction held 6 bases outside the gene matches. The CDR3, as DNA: TGTGCCACCAGTGAGGACAGGGGGGAACCGAATGAGCAGTTCTTC. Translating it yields CATSEDRGEPNEQFF.

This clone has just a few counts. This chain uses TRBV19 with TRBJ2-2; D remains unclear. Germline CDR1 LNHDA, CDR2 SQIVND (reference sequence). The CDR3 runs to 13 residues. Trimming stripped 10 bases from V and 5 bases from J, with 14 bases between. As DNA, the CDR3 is TGTGCCATTCAAAATAAGGGAACCGGGGAGCTGTTTTTT. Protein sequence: CAIQNKGTGELFF.

In DNA form, the CDR3 reads TGTGCCAGCAGCTTAGTCGCGGGAGGGTCGTGGGAGACCCAGTACTTC. Its translation: CASSLVAGGSWETQYF. The V and J genes are TRBV11-2 and TRBJ2-5; 9 nucleotides line up with TRBD2. Trimming removed 1 base from V and 5 bases from J; junction bases left unmatched: 8. CDR1 SGHAT and CDR2 FQNNGV come from the germline V gene. This CDR3 spans 16 amino acids. The complete variable domain, with remaining parts taken from reference TRBV11-2 and TRBJ2-5, reads EAGVAQSPRYKIIEKRQSVAFWCNPISGHATLYWYQQILGQGPKLLIQFQNNGVVDDSQLPKDRFSAERLKGVDSTLKIQPAKLEDSAVYLCASSLVAGGSWETQYFGPGTRLLVL.

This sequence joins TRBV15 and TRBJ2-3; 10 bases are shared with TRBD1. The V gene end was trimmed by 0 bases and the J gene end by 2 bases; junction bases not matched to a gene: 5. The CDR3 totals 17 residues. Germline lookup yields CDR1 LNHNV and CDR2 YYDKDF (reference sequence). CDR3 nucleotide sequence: TGTGCCACCAGCAGAGATTGGGGACAGGGGCTCACAGATACGCAGTATTTT. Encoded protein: CATSRDWGQGLTDTQYF.

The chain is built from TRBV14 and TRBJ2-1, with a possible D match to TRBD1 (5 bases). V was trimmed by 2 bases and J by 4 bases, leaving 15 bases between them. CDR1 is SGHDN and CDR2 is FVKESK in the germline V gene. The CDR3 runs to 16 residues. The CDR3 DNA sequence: TGTGCCAGCAGCCAAAGGGGAACAGAACAGTACAATGAGCAGTTCTTC. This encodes CASSQRGTEQYNEQFF.

The CDR3 coding sequence is TGTGCCTGGTCAAGGGAACAGGGGGCTTACGAGCAGTACTTC. Amino acids: CAWSREQGAYEQYF. J is TRBJ2-7 and V is TRBV30; TRBD1 aligns across 9 bases. Germline V gene sequence: CDR1 GTSNPN, CDR2 SVGIG (reference sequence). This CDR3 contains 14 residues. J gave up 4 bases and V 5 bases, and 9 bases lay outside the gene matches.

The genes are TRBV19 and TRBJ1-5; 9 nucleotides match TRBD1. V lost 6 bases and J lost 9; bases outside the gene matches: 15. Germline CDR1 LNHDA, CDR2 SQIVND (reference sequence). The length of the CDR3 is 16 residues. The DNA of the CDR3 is TGTGCCAGTAGCCACAGGACAGGGGATGGGCTGCGGCCCCAGCATTTT. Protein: CASSHRTGDGLRPQHF.

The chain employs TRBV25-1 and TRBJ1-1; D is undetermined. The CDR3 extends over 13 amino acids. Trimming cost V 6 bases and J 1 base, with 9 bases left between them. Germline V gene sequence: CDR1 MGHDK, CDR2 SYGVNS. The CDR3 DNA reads TGTGCCAGCAGCCCCGACCCGAACACTGAAGCTTTCTTT. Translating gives CASSPDPNTEAFF.

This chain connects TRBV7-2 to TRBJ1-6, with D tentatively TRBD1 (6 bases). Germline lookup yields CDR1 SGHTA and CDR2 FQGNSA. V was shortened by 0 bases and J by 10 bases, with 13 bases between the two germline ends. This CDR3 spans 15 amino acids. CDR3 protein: CASSLALQGYSPLHF. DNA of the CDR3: TGTGCCAGCAGCTTAGCGCTCCAGGGGTACTCACCCCTCCACTTT.

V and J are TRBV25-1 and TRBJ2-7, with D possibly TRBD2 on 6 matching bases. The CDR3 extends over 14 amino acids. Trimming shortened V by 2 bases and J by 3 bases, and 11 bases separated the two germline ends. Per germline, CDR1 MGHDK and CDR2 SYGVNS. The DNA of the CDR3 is TGTGCCAGCAGTGAAGGGGGGACCTTCTACGAGCAGTACTTC. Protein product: CASSEGGTFYEQYF.

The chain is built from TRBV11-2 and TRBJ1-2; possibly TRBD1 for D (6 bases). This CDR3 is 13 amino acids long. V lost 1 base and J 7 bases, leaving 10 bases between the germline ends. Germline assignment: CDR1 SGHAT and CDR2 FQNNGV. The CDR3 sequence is CASSLARGGGYTF. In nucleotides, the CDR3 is TGTGCCAGCAGCTTAGCCAGGGGAGGTGGCTACACCTTC. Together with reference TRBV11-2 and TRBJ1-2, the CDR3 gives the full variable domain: EAGVAQSPRYKIIEKRQSVAFWCNPISGHATLYWYQQILGQGPKLLIQFQNNGVVDDSQLPKDRFSAERLKGVDSTLKIQPAKLEDSAVYLCASSLARGGGYTFGSGTRLTVV.

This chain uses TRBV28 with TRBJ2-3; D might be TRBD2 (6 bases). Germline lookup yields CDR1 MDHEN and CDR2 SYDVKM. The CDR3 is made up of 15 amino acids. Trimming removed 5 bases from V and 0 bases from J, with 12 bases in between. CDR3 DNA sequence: TGTGCCAGCAGTCCGGCCGGGACTAGCACAGATACGCAGTATTTT. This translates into CASSPAGTSTDTQYF.

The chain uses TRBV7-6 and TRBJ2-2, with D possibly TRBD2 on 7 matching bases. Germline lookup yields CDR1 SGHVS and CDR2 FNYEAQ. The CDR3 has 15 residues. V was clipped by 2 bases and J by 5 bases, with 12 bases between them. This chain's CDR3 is CASSLTRGGTGELFF. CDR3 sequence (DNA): TGTGCCAGCAGCTTAACCAGGGGAGGGACCGGGGAGCTGTTTTTT.

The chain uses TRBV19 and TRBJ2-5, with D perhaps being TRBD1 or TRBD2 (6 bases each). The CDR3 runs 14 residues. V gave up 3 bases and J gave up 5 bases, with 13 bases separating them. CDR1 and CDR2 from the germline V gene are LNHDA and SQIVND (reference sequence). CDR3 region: CASSMAAGGETQYF. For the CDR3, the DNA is TGTGCCAGTAGTATGGCGGCCGGGGGCGAGACCCAGTACTTC.

The CDR3 DNA is TGTGCCAGCAGCAAAGCCGGGACCGTCACAGATACGCAGTATTTT. Its translation: CASSKAGTVTDTQYF. The chain uses TRBV21-1 and TRBJ2-3. TRBV21-1 counts as a pseudogene. The CDR3 contains 15 residues.

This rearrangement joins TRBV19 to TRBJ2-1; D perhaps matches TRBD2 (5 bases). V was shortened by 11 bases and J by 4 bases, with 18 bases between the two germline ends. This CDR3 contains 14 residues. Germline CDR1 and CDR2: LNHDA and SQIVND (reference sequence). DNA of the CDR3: TGTGCCTCCCAAGGTAGGGAGAAATACAATGAGCAGTTCTTC. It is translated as CASQGREKYNEQFF.

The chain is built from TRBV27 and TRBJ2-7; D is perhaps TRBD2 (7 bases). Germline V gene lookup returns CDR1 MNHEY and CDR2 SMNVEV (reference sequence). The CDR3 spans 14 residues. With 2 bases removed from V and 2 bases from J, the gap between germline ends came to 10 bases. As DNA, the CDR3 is TGTGCCAGCAGTTTAGCGGGGGCGACCTACGAGCAGTACTTC. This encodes CASSLAGATYEQYF.

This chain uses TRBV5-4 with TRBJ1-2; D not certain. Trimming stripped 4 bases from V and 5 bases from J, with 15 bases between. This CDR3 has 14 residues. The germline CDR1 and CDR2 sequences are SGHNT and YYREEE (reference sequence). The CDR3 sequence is CASSGSPMRYGYTF. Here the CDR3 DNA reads TGTGCCAGCAGCGGGTCGCCAATGAGGTATGGCTACACCTTC.

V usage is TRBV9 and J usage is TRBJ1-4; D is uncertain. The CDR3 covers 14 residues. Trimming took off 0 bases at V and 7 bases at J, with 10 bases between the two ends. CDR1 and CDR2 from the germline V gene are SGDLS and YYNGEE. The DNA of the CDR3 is TGTGCCAGCAGCGTAGACAGCAGGTTTGAAAAACTGTTTTTT. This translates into CASSVDSRFEKLFF.

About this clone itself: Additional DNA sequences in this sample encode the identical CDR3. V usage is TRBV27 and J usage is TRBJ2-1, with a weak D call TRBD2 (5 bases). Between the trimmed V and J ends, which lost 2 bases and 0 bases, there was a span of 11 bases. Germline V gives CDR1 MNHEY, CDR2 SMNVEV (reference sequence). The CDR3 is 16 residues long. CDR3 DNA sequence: TGTGCCAGCAGTTTAGCTAGCTTTAGCTCCTACAATGAGCAGTTCTTC. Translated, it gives CASSLASFSSYNEQFF.

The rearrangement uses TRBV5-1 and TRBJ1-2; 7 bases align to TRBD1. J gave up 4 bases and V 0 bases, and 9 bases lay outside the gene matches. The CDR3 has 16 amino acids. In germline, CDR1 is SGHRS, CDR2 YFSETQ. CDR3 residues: CASSLAPTGVVYGYTF. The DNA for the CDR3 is TGCGCCAGCAGCTTGGCGCCAACAGGGGTTGTCTATGGCTACACCTTC.

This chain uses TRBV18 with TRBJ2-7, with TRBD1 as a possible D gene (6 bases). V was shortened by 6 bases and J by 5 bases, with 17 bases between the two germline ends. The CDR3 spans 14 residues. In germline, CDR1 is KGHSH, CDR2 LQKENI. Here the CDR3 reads CASSTGTSGNEQYF. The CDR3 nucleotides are TGTGCCAGCTCTACAGGGACCTCTGGGAACGAGCAGTACTTC.

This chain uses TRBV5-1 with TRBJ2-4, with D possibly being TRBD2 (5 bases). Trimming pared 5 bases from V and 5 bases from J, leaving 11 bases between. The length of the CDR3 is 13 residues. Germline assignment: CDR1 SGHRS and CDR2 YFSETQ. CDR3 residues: CASREVGENIQYF. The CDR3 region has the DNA TGCGCCAGCAGGGAGGTCGGGGAAAACATTCAGTACTTC. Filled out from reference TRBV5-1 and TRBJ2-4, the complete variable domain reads KAGVTQTPRYLIKTRGQQVTLSCSPISGHRSVSWYQQTPGQGLQFLFEYFSETQRNKGNFPGRFSGRQFSNSRSEMNVSTLELGDSALYLCASREVGENIQYFGAGTRLSVL.

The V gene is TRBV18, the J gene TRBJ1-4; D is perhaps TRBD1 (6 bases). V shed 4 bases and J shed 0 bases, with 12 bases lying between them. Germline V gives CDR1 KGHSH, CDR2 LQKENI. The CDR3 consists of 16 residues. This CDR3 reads CASSQRGIATNEKLFF. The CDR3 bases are TGTGCCAGCTCACAAAGGGGGATCGCAACTAATGAAAAACTGTTTTTT.

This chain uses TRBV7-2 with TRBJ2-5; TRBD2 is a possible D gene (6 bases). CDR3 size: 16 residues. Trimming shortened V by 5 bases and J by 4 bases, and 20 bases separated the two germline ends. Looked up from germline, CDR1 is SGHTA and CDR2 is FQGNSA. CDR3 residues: CASSLWGSGLGETQYF. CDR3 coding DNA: TGTGCCAGCAGCCTATGGGGTAGCGGTTTGGGAGAGACCCAGTACTTC. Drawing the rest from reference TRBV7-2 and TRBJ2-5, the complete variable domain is GAGVSQSPSNKVTEKGKDVELRCDPISGHTALYWYRQSLGQGLEFLIYFQGNSAPDKSGLPSDRFSAERTGGSVSTLTIQRTQQEDSAVYLCASSLWGSGLGETQYFGPGTRLLVL.